This T cell receptor (beta chain) was identified during a study of T cell responses to AZD1222 COVID-19 vaccine. Whole-study findings and limits: Only five to seven AZD1222 recipients were seropositive at baseline. No day 14 peak samples; only post-peak repertoires were characterized. Increases in Spike-specific TCR breadth and depth were seen after two AZD1222 doses. There were mostly white British donors and more females than males, and clonal diversity was possibly underestimated.

V trimming: 4 bases; J trimming: 0 bases; junction bases outside the gene matches: 9. The germline CDR1 and CDR2 sequences are SQVTM and ANQGSEA. The length of the CDR3 is 16 residues. A remark on this clone: Its antigen is not identified.

Measured with immunoSEQ multiplex PCR; TCRdb has only the in-frame clones, and not every one. The sample comprises some 140,000 clones, over 90% of which are singletons, and about 1.5% rests with the top ten. The sequence was obtained from an adult in good health. The genes are TRBV29-1 and TRBJ1-2; 9 nucleotides align to TRBD1. Sequenced material: peripheral blood, taken on day 0 of AZD1222 vaccination. The CDR3 reads CSVGGDRVGPNYGYTF. The CDR3 nucleotides are TGCAGCGTTGGAGGGGACAGGGTTGGACCTAACTATGGCTACACCTTC.